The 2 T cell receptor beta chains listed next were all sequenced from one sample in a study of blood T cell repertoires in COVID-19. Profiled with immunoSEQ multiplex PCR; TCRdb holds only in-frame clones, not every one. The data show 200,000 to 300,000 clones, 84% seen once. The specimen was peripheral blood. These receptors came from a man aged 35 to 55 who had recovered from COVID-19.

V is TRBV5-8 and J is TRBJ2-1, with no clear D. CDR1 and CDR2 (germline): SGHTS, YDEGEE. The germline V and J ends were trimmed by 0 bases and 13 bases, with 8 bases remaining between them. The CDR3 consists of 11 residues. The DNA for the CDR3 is TGTGCCAGCAGCTTGGGAAGCAACCAGTTCTTC. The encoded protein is CASSLGSNQFF.

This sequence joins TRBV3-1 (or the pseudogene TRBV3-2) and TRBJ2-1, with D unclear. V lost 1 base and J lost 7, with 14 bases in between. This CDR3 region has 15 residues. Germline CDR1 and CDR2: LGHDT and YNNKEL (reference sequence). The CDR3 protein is CASSQGSATGNEQFF. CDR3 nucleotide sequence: TGTGCCAGCAGCCAAGGGAGCGCAACTGGGAATGAGCAGTTCTTC.